A single sample is the source of the 22 T cell receptor beta chains below, sequenced in a study of cytomegalovirus exposure and HLA in healthy donors. Primers for the PCR totalled 60 Vbeta and 13 Jbeta. The data were produced by immunoSEQ multiplex PCR, yet TCRdb's version contains in-frame clones alone and is incomplete. Of hundreds of thousands of clones in the sample, 83% are singletons; the top ten hold just over 1.4%. Source material: PBMCs. The receptors derive from a girl aged 5 to 17 in good health and CMV-seronegative.

This chain uses TRBV5-1 with TRBJ1-2, with 8 bases aligning to TRBD1. J was trimmed by 4 bases and V by 2 bases; bases with no gene match: 4. This CDR3 region has 14 residues. CDR1 is SGHRS, CDR2 YFSETQ, per germline. CDR3 residues: CASSFPGQAYGYTF. As DNA, the CDR3 is TGCGCCAGCAGCTTTCCGGGACAGGCCTATGGCTACACCTTC.

The chain uses TRBV5-8 and TRBJ1-2; perhaps TRBD1 as D (5 bases). The germline gives CDR1 SGHTS, CDR2 YDEGEE. V lost 8 bases and J lost 5, with 19 bases in between. The CDR3 totals 14 residues. CDR3 sequence reads: CASISRVGGYGYTF. CDR3 nucleotide sequence: TGTGCCAGTATAAGCAGGGTGGGAGGTTATGGCTACACCTTC.

This chain uses TRBV6-5 with TRBJ1-2; D remains ambiguous. CDR3 size: 14 residues. The V end was cut by 0 bases, the J end by 0 bases, with 5 bases between. Looked up from germline, CDR1 is MNHEY and CDR2 is SVGAGI. DNA for the CDR3: TGTGCCAGCAGTTACTCAGCTCCTAACTATGGCTACACCTTC. Translated: CASSYSAPNYGYTF.

The chain joins TRBV28 to TRBJ1-1; TRBD1 matches at 8 bases. This CDR3 region has 16 residues. Unmatched junction bases numbered 13, after V lost 5 bases and J lost 5 bases. Per the germline V gene, CDR1 is MDHEN and CDR2 is SYDVKM. The CDR3 DNA follows: TGTGCCAGCAGTACCAGTGGGACAGGCCCCCGAACTGAAGCTTTCTTT. Its protein is CASSTSGTGPRTEAFF.

This rearrangement joins TRBV2 to TRBJ2-7; a weak D match, TRBD2 (6 bases). The V gene lost 6 bases and the J gene lost 3 bases, with 9 bases spanning the gap. Germline lookup yields CDR1 SNHLY and CDR2 FYNNEI. This CDR3 is built from 12 residues. CDR3 sequence: CASRAGRYEQYF. DNA of the CDR3: TGTGCCAGCAGGGCGGGACGCTACGAGCAGTACTTC.

The genes are TRBV6-5 and TRBJ2-3; D unclear. The germline V and J ends were trimmed by 0 bases and 4 bases, with 11 bases remaining between them. This CDR3 has 15 residues. Looked up from germline, CDR1 is MNHEY and CDR2 is SVGAGI. CDR3 sequence: CASSYSTPGADTQYF. The CDR3 DNA follows: TGTGCCAGCAGTTACTCGACTCCCGGAGCAGATACGCAGTATTTT.

The CDR3 is CASSPRGTAYYNEQFF. The CDR3 nucleotides read TGTGCCAGCTCACCCAGGGGGACAGCATACTACAATGAGCAGTTCTTC. The rearrangement links TRBV18 to TRBJ2-1, with TRBD1 matching 7 bases. The ends lost 3 bases at V and 3 bases at J; junction bases unmatched: 8. CDR3 length: 16 amino acids. CDR1 KGHSH and CDR2 LQKENI come from the germline V gene. The full variable domain, completed using reference TRBV18 and TRBJ2-1, is NAGVMQNPRHLVRRRGQEARLRCSPMKGHSHVYWYRQLPEEGLKFMVYLQKENIIDESGMPKERFSAEFPKEGPSILRIQQVVRGDSAAYFCASSPRGTAYYNEQFFGPGTRLTVL.

The chain carries TRBV7-2 and TRBJ2-7; weak D call: TRBD1 (7 bases). Germline values: CDR1 SGHTA, CDR2 FQGNSA. V lost 2 bases to trimming and J lost 3 bases, with 17 bases between them. The CDR3 extends over 16 amino acids. The CDR3 DNA reads as TGTGCCAGCAGCTTAACCCCGGCAGGGGGGCACTACGAGCAGTACTTC. Translation gives CASSLTPAGGHYEQYF.

The V and J genes are TRBV7-2 and TRBJ2-7, with a weak D call TRBD1 (6 bases). V gave up 1 base and J gave up 4 bases, with 8 bases separating them. CDR1 is SGHTA, CDR2 FQGNSA, per germline. The CDR3 contains 13 residues. CDR3 residues: CASSLDRAYEQYF. CDR3 in DNA: TGTGCCAGCAGCTTAGACAGGGCGTACGAGCAGTACTTC.

The chain joins TRBV4-1 to TRBJ1-1, with 8 bases identical to TRBD1. This CDR3 contains 15 residues. Trimming cost V 2 bases and J 11 bases; bases outside gene matches: 13. The germline V gene has CDR1 MGHRA and CDR2 YSYEKL. CDR3 sequence reads: CASSQPSDRVLRAFF. CDR3 nucleotides: TGCGCCAGCAGCCAACCTTCGGACAGGGTTTTGAGGGCTTTCTTT.

This rearrangement joins TRBV10-3 to TRBJ1-2; D gene uncertain. The germline CDR1 and CDR2 sequences are ENHRY and SYGVKD. Between the trimmed V and J ends, which lost 3 bases and 3 bases, there was a span of 14 bases. The CDR3 consists of 15 residues. The DNA of the CDR3 is TGTGCCATCAGTGATAACGAGGGCTATTACTATGGCTACACCTTC. It specifies CAISDNEGYYYGYTF.

The chain recombines TRBV5-1 with TRBJ2-2, with 7 bases lining up with TRBD2. The length of the CDR3 is 15 residues. Trimming took 4 bases from V and 1 from J; bases not matched to a gene: 4. Germline CDR1 SGHRS, CDR2 YFSETQ. CDR3: CASSQLAWNTGELFF. In DNA, the CDR3 is TGCGCCAGCAGCCAACTAGCGTGGAACACCGGGGAGCTGTTTTTT.

V is TRBV7-3 and J is TRBJ1-1, with a possible D match to TRBD1 (5 bases). From germline, CDR1 is SGHTA and CDR2 FQGTGA. V dropped 4 bases and J dropped 6 bases, with 15 bases sitting between them. There are 14 residues in the CDR3. CDR3 residues: CASSSGLPSAEAFF. Written as DNA, the CDR3 is TGTGCCAGCAGCTCGGGACTTCCTTCAGCTGAAGCTTTCTTT.

The chain combines TRBV29-1 with TRBJ1-2; D is possibly TRBD1 (6 bases). The CDR3 has 16 residues. Looked up from germline, CDR1 is SQVTM and CDR2 is ANQGSEA. The V end lost 4 bases, the J end lost 4 bases, and 22 bases lay between the germline ends. CDR3 in amino acids: CSVAGSGQGHGYGYTF. The CDR3 DNA is TGCAGCGTTGCGGGGTCGGGCCAGGGACATGGCTATGGCTACACCTTC. The complete variable domain, with remaining parts taken from reference TRBV29-1 and TRBJ1-2, reads SAVISQKPSRDICQRGTSLTIQCQVDSQVTMMFWYRQQPGQSLTLIATANQGSEATYESGFVIDKFPISRPNLTFSTLTVSNMSPEDSSIYLCSVAGSGQGHGYGYTFGSGTRLTVV.

The chain couples TRBV5-6 to TRBJ2-1; D gene ambiguous. The CDR3 contains 17 residues. Germline assignment: CDR1 SGHDT and CDR2 YYEEEE. V was shortened by 0 bases and J by 0 bases, with 13 bases between the two germline ends. The CDR3 loop reads CASSLAGEISSYNEQFF. CDR3 sequence (DNA): TGTGCCAGCAGCTTGGCGGGTGAGATTAGCTCCTACAATGAGCAGTTCTTC.

The rearrangement links TRBV15 to TRBJ2-7; D uncertain. V was cut by 1 base and J by 3 bases, with 10 bases left in between. Germline lookup yields CDR1 LNHNV and CDR2 YYDKDF (reference sequence). The CDR3 consists of 14 residues. This CDR3 reads CATSRVRTIYEQYF. The CDR3 DNA reads as TGTGCCACCAGCAGAGTTCGCACAATCTACGAGCAGTACTTC.

This sequence joins TRBV28 and TRBJ2-5; 9 bases fit TRBD1. The DNA end is a closer match to TRBJ2-7, so the J assignment may be wrong. The CDR3 length is 14 residues. Germline-derived CDR1 and CDR2 are MDHEN and SYDVKM. The CDR3 DNA is TGTGCCAGCAGGGGACAGGGAAAAACCTACGAGCAGTACTTC. Amino acids: CASRGQGKTYEQYF.

The chain is built from TRBV10-3 and TRBJ1-1; D unclear. Germline V CDR1 and CDR2: ENHRY, SYGVKD. The CDR3 consists of 13 residues. Trimming pared 6 bases from V and 5 bases from J, leaving 13 bases between. The CDR3 sequence: CAIRVGTGTEAFF. CDR3 nucleotides: TGTGCCATCAGGGTCGGCACGGGGACTGAAGCTTTCTTT.

V usage is TRBV7-3 and J usage is TRBJ1-1; D perhaps matches TRBD1 (5 bases). Trimming removed 2 bases at V and 4 bases at J, with 8 bases between. This CDR3 is built from 13 residues. Per the germline V gene, CDR1 is SGHTA and CDR2 is FQGTGA. The CDR3 region has the DNA TGTGCCAGCAGCTTAGGAGGGGCCACTGAAGCTTTCTTT. Translation gives CASSLGGATEAFF. Based on the CDR3 plus reference TRBV7-3 and TRBJ1-1, the full variable domain is GAGVSQTPSNKVTEKGKYVELRCDPISGHTALYWYRQSLGQGPEFLIYFQGTGAADDSGLPNDRFFAVRPEGSVSTLKIQRTERGDSAVYLCASSLGGATEAFFGQGTRLTVV.

V is TRBV6-1 and J is TRBJ1-1; TRBD1 matches at 8 bases. V shed 6 bases, J shed 7 bases, and the junction held 10 bases outside the gene matches. CDR3 size: 14 residues. CDR1 is MNHNS and CDR2 is SASEGT in the germline V gene. The CDR3 reads CASRDPGGGREAFF. The DNA of the CDR3 is TGTGCCAGCAGGGACCCAGGGGGCGGGCGTGAAGCTTTCTTT.

The rearrangement links TRBV30 to TRBJ2-3; D gene ambiguous. V dropped 4 bases and J dropped 6 bases, with 14 bases sitting between them. This CDR3 has 13 residues. In germline, CDR1 is GTSNPN, CDR2 SVGIG (reference sequence). CDR3 bases: TGTGCCTGGAAATTCGCTGGTGCGGATACGCAGTATTTT. Translating it yields CAWKFAGADTQYF.

This clone appeared once. The gene calls are TRBV30 and TRBJ1-2; no definite D call. V was trimmed by 7 bases and J by 9 bases, leaving 18 bases between them. Germline CDR1 reads GTSNPN; CDR2 reads SVGIG (reference sequence). The CDR3 runs 12 residues. CDR3 protein: CASSGQERSYTF. The CDR3, as DNA: TGTGCCTCGTCTGGGCAGGAGCGGAGCTACACCTTC.